This T cell receptor (beta chain) was sequenced for a study of cytomegalovirus exposure and HLA in healthy donors. CDR1 KGHSH and CDR2 LQKENI come from the germline V gene. The CDR3 loop spans 15 amino acids. Trimming removed 1 base at V and 5 bases at J, with 12 bases between. Comment on this clone: What it binds is not known.

General study points: The tendency of first-cohort TCR clusters to co-occur in the 120 or so validation repertoires was the finding of a later analysis. Most observed TCR sequences were rare, whereas some public TCRs were detected in many donors. It was about 150 TCR beta chains that were listed as cytomegalovirus-associated. Reportedly, diagnosis of cytomegalovirus status by the classifier showed high specificity and sensitivity.

Repertoires were generated with immunoSEQ multiplex PCR, while TCRdb's copy carries only in-frame clones and drops some. The data contain about 360,000 clones, around 86% of them singletons. This TCR came from a young woman in good health and CMV-seronegative. The chain couples TRBV18 to TRBJ1-5; tentatively, D is TRBD1 (6 bases). Material for sequencing was PBMCs. CDR3 sequence (DNA): TGTGCCAGCTCACCACGGGCAGGGGTGGATCAGCCCCAGCATTTT. Its protein product is CASSPRAGVDQPQHF. Full variable domain (rest looked up from reference TRBV18 and TRBJ1-5): NAGVMQNPRHLVRRRGQEARLRCSPMKGHSHVYWYRQLPEEGLKFMVYLQKENIIDESGMPKERFSAEFPKEGPSILRIQQVVRGDSAAYFCASSPRAGVDQPQHFGDGTRLSIL.